This entry describes one T cell receptor beta chain. Sequencing used immunoSEQ multiplex PCR; TCRdb keeps in-frame clones, though not all of them. The top ten hold around 7.1% of the sample, which has roughly 150,000 clones, around 80% seen once. V was pared by 3 bases and J by 4 bases, with 3 bases of the junction left unmatched. The CDR3 is made up of 14 amino acids. CDR1 and CDR2 from the germline V gene are SGHTA and FQGNSA. Across 24 US areas, participants ranged in age from roughly 18 to 95 years. This specimen belongs to a study of blood T cell repertoires in COVID-19. The chain combines TRBV7-2 with TRBJ2-7; 10 positions agree with TRBD2. Sequencing used PBMCs or T cells enriched from blood (not recorded which). The origin of this receptor is a man between 45 and 60 years old who had recovered from COVID-19. DNA for the CDR3: TGTGCCAGCAGCTTCACTAGCGGGGTTTACGAGCAGTACTTC. Amino acid sequence: CASSFTSGVYEQYF. Full variable domain (missing parts from reference TRBV7-2 and TRBJ2-7): GAGVSQSPSNKVTEKGKDVELRCDPISGHTALYWYRQSLGQGLEFLIYFQGNSAPDKSGLPSDRFSAERTGGSVSTLTIQRTQQEDSAVYLCASSFTSGVYEQYFGPGTRLTVT.